The present T cell receptor (beta chain) was sequenced within a study of shared clonotypes between healthy human individuals. TCRdb's table, derived via immunoSEQ multiplex PCR, lists solely in-frame clones and lacks some. Of about 2.4 million clones in the sample, approximately 93% were seen once. This CDR3 contains 16 residues. Germline V gene data show CDR1 as MNHNY and CDR2 as SVGAGI (reference sequence). With V trimmed by 6 bases and J by 5 bases, 8 bases remained unmatched. All donors were healthy HIV-negative adults lacking recent acute infections or vaccinations. J is TRBJ2-5 and V is TRBV6-6, with 14 positions matching TRBD2. The sequenced sample was naive CD4+ T cells from PBMCs. The subset here: CD45RA+ positively selected. This TCR derives from a man aged 18 to 30 in good health. Some clones in this sample may be carry-over from other donors' samples. The CDR3 region is CASRPPGLAGAETQYF. CDR3 DNA: TGTGCCAGCAGACCTCCGGGACTAGCGGGAGCGGAGACCCAGTACTTC.